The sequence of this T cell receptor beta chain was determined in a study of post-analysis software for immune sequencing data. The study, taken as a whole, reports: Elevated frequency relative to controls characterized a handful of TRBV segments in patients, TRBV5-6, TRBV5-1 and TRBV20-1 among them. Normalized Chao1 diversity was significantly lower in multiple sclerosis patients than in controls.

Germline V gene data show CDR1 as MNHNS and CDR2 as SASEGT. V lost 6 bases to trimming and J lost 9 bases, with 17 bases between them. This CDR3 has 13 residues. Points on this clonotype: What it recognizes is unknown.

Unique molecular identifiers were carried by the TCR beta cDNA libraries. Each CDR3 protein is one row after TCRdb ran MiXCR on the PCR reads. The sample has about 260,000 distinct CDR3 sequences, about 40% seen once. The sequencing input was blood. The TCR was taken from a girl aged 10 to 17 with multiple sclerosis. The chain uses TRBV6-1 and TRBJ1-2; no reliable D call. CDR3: CASSQERRSRYTF. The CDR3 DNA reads TGTGCCAGCAGCCAGGAAAGGAGGAGTCGCTACACCTTC.